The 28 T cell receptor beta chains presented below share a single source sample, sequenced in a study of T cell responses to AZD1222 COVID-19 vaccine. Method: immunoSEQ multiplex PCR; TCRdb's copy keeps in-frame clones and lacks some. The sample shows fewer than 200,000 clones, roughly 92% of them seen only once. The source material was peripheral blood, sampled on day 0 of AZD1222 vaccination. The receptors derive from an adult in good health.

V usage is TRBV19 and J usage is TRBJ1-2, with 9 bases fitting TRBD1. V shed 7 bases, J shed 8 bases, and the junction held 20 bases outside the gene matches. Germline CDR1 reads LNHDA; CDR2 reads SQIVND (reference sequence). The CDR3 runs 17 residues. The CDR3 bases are TGTGCCAGTACCCCTTCCAAACTGGGGGACAGGGCGAGGGGCTACACCTTC. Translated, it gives CASTPSKLGDRARGYTF.

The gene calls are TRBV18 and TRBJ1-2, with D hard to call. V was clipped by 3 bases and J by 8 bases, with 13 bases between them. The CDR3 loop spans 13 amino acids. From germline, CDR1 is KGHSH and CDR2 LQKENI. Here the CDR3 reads CASSPEQFAGYTF. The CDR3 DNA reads TGTGCCAGCTCACCTGAACAGTTCGCGGGCTACACCTTC.

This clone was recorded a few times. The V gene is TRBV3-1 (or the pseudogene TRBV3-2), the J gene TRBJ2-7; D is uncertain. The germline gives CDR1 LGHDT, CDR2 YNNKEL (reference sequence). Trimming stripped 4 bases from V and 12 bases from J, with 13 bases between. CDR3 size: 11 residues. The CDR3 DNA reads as TGTGCCAGCAGCCTTGTGGGGATCTTGTACTTC. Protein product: CASSLVGILYF.

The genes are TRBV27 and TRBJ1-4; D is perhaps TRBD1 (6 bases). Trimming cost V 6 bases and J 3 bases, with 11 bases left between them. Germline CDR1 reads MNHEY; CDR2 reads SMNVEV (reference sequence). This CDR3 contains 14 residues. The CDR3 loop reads CASSRQAPNEKLFF. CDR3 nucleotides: TGTGCCAGCAGCCGACAGGCACCTAATGAAAAACTGTTTTTT.

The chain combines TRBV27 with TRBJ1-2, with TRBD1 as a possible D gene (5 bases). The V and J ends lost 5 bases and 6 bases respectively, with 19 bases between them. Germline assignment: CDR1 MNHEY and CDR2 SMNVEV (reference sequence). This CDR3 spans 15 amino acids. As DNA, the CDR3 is TGTGCCAGCAGTCCCCACCTTTTGAAGGGACATGGCTACACCTTC. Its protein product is CASSPHLLKGHGYTF.

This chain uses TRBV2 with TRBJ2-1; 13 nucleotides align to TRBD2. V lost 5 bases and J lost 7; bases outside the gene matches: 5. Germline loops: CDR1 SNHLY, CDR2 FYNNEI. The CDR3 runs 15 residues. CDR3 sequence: CASSWTSGRGNEQFF. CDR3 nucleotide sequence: TGTGCCAGCAGTTGGACTAGCGGGAGAGGGAATGAGCAGTTCTTC.

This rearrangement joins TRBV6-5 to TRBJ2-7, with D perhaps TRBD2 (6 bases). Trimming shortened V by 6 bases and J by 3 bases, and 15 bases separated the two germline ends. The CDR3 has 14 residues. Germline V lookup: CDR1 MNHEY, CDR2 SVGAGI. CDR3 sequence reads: CASRAVRGFYEQYF. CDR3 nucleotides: TGTGCCAGCAGGGCCGTCCGGGGGTTCTACGAGCAGTACTTC.

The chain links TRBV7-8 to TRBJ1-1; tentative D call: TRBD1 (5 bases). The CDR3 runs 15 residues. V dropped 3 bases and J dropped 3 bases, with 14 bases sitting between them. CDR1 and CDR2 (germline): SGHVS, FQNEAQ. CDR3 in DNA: TGTGCCAGCAGCTTCAAGGCCGGGACCTACACTGAAGCTTTCTTT. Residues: CASSFKAGTYTEAFF.

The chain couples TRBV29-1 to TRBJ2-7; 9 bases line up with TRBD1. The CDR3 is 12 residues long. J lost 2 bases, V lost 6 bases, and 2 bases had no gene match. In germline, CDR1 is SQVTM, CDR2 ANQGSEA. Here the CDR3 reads CSVRTGAYEQYV. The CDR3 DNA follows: TGCAGCGTCCGGACAGGGGCCTACGAGCAGTACGTC.

DNA for the CDR3: TGTGCCAGCAGTTGGCACGGGACAGTAATTATGAACACTGAAGCTTTCTTT. This sequence encodes CASSWHGTVIMNTEAFF. The chain couples TRBV28 to TRBJ1-1; 7 bases are a match to TRBD1. With V trimmed by 4 bases and J by 0 bases, 11 bases remained unmatched. Germline V lookup: CDR1 MDHEN, CDR2 SYDVKM. This CDR3 is built from 17 residues.

CDR3 nucleotides: TGTGCCAGCAGCCCGGGGGGCAGCTCCTACAATGAGCAGTTCTTC. Translating it yields CASSPGGSSYNEQFF. The chain couples TRBV11-3 to TRBJ2-1; possible D gene TRBD2, 7 bases. Trimming left V 5 bases short and J 0 bases short, with 11 bases between. CDR3 length equals 15 residues. The germline V gene encodes CDR1 SGHNT and CDR2 YENEEA.

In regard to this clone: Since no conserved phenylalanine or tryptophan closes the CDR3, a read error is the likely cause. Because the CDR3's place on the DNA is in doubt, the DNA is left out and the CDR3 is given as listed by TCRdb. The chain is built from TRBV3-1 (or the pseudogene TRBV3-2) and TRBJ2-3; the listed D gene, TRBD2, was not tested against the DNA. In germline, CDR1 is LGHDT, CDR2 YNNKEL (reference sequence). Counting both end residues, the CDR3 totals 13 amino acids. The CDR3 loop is CASSPRLAGIVSV.

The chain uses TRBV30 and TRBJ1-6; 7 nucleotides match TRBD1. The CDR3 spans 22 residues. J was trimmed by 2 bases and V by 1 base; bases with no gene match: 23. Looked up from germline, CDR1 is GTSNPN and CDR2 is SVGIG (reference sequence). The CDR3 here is CAWSGWGLGQIPRDAYNSPLHF. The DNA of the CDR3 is TGTGCCTGGAGTGGATGGGGGTTGGGACAGATTCCCCGAGACGCCTATAATTCACCCCTCCACTTT.

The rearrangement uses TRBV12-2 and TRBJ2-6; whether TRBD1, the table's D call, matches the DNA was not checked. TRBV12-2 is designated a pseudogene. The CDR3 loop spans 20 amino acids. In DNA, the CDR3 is TGTGCAAGTCGCTTAGCGCAATGTGGGACAGCCTTCTCTGGGGCCAACGTCCTGACTTTC. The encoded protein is CASRLAQCGTAFSGANVLTF.

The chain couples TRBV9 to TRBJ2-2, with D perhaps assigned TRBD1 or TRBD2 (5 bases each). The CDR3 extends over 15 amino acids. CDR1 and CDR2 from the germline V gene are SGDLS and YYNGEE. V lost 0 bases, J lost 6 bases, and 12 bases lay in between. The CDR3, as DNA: TGTGCCAGCAGCGTAGCTGAGGGGTGGGCCGGGGAGCTGTTTTTT. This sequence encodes CASSVAEGWAGELFF.

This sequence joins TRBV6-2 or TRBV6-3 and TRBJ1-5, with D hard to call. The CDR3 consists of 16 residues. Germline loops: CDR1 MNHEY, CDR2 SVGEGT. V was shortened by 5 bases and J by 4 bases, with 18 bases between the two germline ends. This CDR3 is CASSTIGVLWNQPQHF. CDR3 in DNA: TGTGCCAGCAGTACCATCGGGGTTTTGTGGAATCAGCCCCAGCATTTT.

CDR3 loop: CASSLGAQTYEQYF. In DNA, the CDR3 is TGTGCCAGCAGCTTAGGCGCACAAACCTACGAGCAGTACTTC. V usage is TRBV7-8 and J usage is TRBJ2-7, with no clear D. The CDR3 is made up of 14 amino acids. Germline V gene data show CDR1 as SGHVS and CDR2 as FQNEAQ. V was cut by 1 base and J by 2 bases, with 9 bases left in between.

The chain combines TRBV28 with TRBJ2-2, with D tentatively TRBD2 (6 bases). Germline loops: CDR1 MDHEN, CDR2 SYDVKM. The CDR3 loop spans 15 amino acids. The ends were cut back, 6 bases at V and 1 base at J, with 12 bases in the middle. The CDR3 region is CASSRGTLNTGELFF. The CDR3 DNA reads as TGTGCCAGCAGCCGCGGGACTTTGAACACCGGGGAGCTGTTTTTT.

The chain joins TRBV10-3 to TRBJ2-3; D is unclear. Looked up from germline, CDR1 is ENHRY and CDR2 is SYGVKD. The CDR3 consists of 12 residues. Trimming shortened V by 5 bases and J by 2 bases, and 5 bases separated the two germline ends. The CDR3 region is CAISSDTDTQYF. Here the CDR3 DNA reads TGTGCCATCAGTTCAGACACAGATACGCAGTATTTT.

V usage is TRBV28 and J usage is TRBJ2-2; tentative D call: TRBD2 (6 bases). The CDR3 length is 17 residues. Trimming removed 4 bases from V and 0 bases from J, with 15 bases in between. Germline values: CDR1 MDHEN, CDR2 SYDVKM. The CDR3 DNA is TGTGCCAGCAGTTCCCGAGGGAGGCCGACGAACACCGGGGAGCTGTTTTTT. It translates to CASSSRGRPTNTGELFF. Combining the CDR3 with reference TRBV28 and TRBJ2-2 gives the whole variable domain DVKVTQSSRYLVKRTGEKVFLECVQDMDHENMFWYRQDPGLGLRLIYFSYDVKMKEKGDIPEGYSVSREKKERFSLILESASTNQTSMYLCASSSRGRPTNTGELFFGEGSRLTVL.

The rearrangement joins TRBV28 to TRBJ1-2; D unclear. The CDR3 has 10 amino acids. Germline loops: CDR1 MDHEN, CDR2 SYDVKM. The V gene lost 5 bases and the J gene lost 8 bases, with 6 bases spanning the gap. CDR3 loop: CASSREGYTF. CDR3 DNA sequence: TGTGCCAGCAGTCGAGAGGGCTACACCTTC.

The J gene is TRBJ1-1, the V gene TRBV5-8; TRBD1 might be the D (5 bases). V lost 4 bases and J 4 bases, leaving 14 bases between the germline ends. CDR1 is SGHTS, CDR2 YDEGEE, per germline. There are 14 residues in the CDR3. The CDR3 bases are TGTGCCAGCAGCGCCGCAGGGTTCGTCACTGAAGCTTTCTTT. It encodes CASSAAGFVTEAFF.

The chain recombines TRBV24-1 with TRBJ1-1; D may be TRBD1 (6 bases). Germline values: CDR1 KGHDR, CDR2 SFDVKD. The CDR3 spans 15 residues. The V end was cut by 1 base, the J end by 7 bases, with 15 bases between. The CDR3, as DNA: TGTGCCACCAGTGATTTCCACTTCTCAGGGGTTGAAGCTTTCTTT. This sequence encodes CATSDFHFSGVEAFF.

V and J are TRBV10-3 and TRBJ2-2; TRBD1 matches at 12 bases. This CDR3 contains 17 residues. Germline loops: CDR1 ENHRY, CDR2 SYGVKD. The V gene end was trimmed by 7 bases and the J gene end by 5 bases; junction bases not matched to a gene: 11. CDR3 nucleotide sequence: TGTGCCATCAAGAGTGGGACAGGGGGCGCATATACCGGGGAGCTGTTTTTT. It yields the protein CAIKSGTGGAYTGELFF.

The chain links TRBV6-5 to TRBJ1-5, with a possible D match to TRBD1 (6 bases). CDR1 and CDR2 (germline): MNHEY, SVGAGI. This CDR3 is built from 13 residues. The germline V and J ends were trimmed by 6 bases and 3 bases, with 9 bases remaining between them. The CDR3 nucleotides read TGTGCCAGCAGGGGGGGCCACAATCAGCCCCAGCATTTT. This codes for CASRGGHNQPQHF.

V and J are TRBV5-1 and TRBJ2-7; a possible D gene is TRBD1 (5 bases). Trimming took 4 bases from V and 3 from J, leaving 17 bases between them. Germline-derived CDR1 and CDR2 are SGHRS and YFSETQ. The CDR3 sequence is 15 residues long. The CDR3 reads CASSPRIGEYYEQYF. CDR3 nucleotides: TGCGCCAGCAGCCCACGAATAGGGGAATACTACGAGCAGTACTTC. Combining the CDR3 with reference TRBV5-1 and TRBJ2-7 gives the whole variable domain KAGVTQTPRYLIKTRGQQVTLSCSPISGHRSVSWYQQTPGQGLQFLFEYFSETQRNKGNFPGRFSGRQFSNSRSEMNVSTLELGDSALYLCASSPRIGEYYEQYFGPGTRLTVT.

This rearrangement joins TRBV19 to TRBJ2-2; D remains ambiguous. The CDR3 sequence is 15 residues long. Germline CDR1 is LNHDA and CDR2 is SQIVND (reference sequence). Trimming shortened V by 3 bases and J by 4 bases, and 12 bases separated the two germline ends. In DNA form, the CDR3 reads TGTGCCAGTAGTATTAGGTTACAGAGCACCGGGGAGCTGTTTTTT. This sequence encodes CASSIRLQSTGELFF.

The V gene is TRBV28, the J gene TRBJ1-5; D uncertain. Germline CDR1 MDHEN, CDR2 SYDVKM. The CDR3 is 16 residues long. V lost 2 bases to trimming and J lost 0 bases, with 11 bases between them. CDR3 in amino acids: CASSLKGVYSNQPQHF. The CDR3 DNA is TGTGCCAGCAGTTTAAAAGGAGTATATAGCAATCAGCCCCAGCATTTT.